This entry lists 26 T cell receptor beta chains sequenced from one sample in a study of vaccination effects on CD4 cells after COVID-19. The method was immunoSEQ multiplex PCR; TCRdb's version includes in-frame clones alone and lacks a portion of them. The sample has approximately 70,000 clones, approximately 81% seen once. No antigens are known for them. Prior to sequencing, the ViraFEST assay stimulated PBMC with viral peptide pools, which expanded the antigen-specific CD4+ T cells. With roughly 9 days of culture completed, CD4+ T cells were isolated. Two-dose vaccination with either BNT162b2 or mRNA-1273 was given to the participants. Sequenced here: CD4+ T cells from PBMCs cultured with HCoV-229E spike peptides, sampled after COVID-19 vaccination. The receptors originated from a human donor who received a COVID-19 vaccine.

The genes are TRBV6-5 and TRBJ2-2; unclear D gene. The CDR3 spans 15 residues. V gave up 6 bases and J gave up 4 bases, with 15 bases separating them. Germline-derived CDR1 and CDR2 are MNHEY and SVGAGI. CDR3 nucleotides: TGTGCCAGCAGGAAGGGCTCAGAAAGCACCGGGGAGCTGTTTTTT. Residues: CASRKGSESTGELFF.

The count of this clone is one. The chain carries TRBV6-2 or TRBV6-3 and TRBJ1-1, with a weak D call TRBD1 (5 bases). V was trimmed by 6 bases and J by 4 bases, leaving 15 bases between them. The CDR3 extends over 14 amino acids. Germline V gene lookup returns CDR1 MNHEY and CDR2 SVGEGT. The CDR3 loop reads CASSNMGGGTEAFF. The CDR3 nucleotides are TGTGCCAGCAGCAACATGGGGGGGGGCACTGAAGCTTTCTTT.

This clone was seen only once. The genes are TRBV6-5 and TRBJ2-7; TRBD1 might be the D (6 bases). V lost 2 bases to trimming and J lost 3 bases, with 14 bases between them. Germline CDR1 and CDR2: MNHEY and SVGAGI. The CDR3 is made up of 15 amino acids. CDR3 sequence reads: CASSYQGKGYYEQYV. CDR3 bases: TGTGCCAGCAGTTACCAGGGGAAGGGATACTACGAGCAGTACGTC.

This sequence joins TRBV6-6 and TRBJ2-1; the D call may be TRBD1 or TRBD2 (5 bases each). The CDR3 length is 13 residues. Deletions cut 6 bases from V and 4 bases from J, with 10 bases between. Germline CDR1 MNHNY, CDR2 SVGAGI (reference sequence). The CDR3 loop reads CASSRDGYNEQFF. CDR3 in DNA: TGTGCCAGCAGCCGGGACGGATACAATGAGCAGTTCTTC.

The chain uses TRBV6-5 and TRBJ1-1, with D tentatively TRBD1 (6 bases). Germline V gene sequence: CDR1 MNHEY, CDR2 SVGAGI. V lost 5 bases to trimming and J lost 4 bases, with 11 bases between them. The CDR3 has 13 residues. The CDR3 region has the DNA TGTGCCAGCAGTACCAACAGGGCCACTGAAGCTTTCTTT. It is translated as CASSTNRATEAFF.

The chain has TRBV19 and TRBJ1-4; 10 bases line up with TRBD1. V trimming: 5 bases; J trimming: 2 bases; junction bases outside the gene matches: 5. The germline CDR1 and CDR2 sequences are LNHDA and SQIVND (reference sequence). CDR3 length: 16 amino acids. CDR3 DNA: TGTGCCAGTAGTGTGCGGACAGGGGGGACTAATGAAAAACTGTTTTTT. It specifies CASSVRTGGTNEKLFF.

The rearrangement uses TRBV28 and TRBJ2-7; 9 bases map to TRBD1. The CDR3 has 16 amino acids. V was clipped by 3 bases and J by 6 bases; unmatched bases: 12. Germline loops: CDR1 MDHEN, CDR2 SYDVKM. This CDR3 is CASSFYGQGSRGEQYV. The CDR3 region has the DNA TGTGCCAGCAGTTTCTATGGACAGGGGTCACGGGGCGAGCAGTACGTC.

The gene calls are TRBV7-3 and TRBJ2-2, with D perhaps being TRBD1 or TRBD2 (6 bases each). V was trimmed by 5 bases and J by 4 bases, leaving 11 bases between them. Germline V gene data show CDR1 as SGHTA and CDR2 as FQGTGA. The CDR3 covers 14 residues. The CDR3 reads CASSGGLTTGELFF. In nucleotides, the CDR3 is TGTGCCAGCAGCGGGGGGCTGACCACCGGGGAGCTGTTTTTT. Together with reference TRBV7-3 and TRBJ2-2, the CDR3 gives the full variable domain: GAGVSQTPSNKVTEKGKYVELRCDPISGHTALYWYRQSLGQGPEFLIYFQGTGAADDSGLPNDRFFAVRPEGSVSTLKIQRTERGDSAVYLCASSGGLTTGELFFGEGSRLTVL.

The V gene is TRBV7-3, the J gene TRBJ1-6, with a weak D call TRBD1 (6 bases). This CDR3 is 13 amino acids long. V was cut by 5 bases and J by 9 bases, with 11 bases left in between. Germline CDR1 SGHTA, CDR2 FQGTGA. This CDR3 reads CASSPDRSSPLHF. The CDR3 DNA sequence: TGTGCCAGCAGCCCAGACAGGAGTTCACCCCTCCACTTT.

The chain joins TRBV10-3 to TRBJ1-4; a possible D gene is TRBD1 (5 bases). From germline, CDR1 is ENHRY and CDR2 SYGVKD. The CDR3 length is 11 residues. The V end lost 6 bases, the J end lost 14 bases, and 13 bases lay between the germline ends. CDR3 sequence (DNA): TGTGCCATCAGGGGCGAAGAGGGGCTGTTTTTT. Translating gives CAIRGEEGLFF.

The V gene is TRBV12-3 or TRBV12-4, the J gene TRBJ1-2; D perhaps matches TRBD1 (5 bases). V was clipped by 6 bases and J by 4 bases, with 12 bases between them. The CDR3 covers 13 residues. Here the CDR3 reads CASSIDSSYGYTF. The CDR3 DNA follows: TGTGCCAGCAGCATCGACAGCTCCTATGGCTACACCTTC.

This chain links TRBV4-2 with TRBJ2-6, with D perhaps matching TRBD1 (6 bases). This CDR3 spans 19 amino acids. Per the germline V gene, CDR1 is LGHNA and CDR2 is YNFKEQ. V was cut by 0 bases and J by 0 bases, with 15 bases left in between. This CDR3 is CASSQEETGSYSGANVLTF. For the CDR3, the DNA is TGTGCCAGCAGCCAAGAGGAGACAGGCTCATACTCTGGGGCCAACGTCCTGACTTTC.

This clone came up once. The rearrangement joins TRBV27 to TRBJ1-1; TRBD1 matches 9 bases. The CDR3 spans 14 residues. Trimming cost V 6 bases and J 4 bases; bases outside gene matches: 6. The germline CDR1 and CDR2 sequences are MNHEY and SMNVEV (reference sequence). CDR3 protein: CASSLDRGGTEAFF. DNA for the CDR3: TGTGCCAGCAGCCTCGACAGGGGGGGCACTGAAGCTTTCTTT.

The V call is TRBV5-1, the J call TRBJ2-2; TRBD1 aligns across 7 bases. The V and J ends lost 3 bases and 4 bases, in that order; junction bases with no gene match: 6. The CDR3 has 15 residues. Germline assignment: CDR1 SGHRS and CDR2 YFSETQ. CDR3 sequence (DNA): TGCGCCAGCAGCTCTGACAGGGTCGGCACCGGGGAGCTGTTTTTT. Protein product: CASSSDRVGTGELFF.

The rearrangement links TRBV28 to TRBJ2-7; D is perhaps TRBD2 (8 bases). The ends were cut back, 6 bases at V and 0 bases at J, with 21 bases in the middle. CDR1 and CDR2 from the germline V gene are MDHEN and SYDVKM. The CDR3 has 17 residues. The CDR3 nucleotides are TGTGCCAGCAGCCCCGAGGGAGCGGGGGACAGCTCCTACGAGCAGTACGTC. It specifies CASSPEGAGDSSYEQYV.

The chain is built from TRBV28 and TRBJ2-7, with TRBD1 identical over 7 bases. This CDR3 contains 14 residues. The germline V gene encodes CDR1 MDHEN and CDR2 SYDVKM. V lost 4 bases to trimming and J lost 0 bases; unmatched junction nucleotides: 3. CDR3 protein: CASSSGTASYEQYV. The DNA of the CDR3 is TGTGCCAGCAGTTCCGGGACAGCCTCCTACGAGCAGTACGTC.

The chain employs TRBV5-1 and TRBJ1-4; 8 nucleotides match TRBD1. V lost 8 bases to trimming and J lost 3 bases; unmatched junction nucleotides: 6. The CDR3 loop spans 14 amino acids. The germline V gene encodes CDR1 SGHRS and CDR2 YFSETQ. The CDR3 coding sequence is TGCGCCAGTTGCCGGGACAGGCCTAATGAAAAACTGTTTTTT. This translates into CASCRDRPNEKLFF.

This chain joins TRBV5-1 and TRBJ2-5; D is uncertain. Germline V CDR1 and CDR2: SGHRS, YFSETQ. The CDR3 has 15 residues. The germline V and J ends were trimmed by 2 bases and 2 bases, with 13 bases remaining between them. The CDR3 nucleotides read TGCGCCAGCAGCTTCTTGACTGGAATACAAGAGACCCAGTACTTC. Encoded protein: CASSFLTGIQETQYF.

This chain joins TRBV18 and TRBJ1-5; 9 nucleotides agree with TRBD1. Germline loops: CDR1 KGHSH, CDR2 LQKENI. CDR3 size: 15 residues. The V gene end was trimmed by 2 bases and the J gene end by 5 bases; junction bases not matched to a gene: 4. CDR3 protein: CASSPDRGADQPQHF. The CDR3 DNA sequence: TGTGCCAGCTCACCAGACAGGGGGGCGGATCAGCCCCAGCATTTT.

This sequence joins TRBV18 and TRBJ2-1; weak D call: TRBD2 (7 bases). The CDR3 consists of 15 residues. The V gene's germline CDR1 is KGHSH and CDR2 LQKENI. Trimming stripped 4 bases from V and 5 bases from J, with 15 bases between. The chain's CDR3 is CASSLTRGGNNEQFF. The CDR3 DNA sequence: TGTGCCAGCTCACTAACAAGGGGGGGAAACAATGAGCAGTTCTTC.

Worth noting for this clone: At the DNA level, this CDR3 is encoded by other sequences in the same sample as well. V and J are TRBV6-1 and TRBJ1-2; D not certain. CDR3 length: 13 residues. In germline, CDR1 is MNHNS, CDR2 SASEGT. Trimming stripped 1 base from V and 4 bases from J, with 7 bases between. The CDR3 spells CASSEGAGYGYTF. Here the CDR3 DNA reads TGTGCCAGCAGTGAAGGGGCAGGCTATGGCTACACCTTC.

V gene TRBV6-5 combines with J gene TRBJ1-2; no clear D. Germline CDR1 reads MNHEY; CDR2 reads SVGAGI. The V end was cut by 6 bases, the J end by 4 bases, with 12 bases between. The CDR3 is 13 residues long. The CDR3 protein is CASSPARSYGYTF. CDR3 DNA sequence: TGTGCCAGCAGCCCCGCCCGGTCCTATGGCTACACCTTC.

The CDR3 reads CASSSSGGTGSQPQHF. The DNA of the CDR3 is TGTGCCAGCAGCTCTAGTGGGGGGACAGGGTCACAGCCCCAGCATTTT. The chain has TRBV7-2 and TRBJ1-5; 9 bases map to TRBD1. CDR1 and CDR2 (germline): SGHTA, FQGNSA. The CDR3 is 16 amino acids. Losses at the gene ends were 4 bases for V and 7 bases for J; bases not matched to a gene: 11. Based on the CDR3 plus reference TRBV7-2 and TRBJ1-5, the full variable domain is GAGVSQSPSNKVTEKGKDVELRCDPISGHTALYWYRQSLGQGLEFLIYFQGNSAPDKSGLPSDRFSAERTGGSVSTLTIQRTQQEDSAVYLCASSSSGGTGSQPQHFGDGTRLSIL.

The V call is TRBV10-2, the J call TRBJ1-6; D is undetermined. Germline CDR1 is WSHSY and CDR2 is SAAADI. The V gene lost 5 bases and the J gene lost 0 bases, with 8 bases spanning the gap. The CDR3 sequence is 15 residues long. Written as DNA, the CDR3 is TGCGCCAGCAGTCGGGCGGGCTCCTATAATTCACCCCTCCACTTT. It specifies CASSRAGSYNSPLHF.

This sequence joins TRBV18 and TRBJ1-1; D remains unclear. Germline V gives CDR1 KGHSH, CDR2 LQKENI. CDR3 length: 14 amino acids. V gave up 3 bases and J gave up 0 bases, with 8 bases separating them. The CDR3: CASSPAAMNTEAFF. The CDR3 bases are TGTGCCAGCTCACCCGCAGCAATGAACACTGAAGCTTTCTTT.

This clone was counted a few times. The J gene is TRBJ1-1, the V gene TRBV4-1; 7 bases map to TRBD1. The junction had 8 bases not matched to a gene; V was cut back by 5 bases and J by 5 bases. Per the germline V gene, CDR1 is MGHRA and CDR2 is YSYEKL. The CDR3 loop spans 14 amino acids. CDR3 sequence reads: CASSYRDSGTEAFF. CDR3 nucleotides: TGCGCCAGCAGCTACCGGGACAGTGGTACTGAAGCTTTCTTT.